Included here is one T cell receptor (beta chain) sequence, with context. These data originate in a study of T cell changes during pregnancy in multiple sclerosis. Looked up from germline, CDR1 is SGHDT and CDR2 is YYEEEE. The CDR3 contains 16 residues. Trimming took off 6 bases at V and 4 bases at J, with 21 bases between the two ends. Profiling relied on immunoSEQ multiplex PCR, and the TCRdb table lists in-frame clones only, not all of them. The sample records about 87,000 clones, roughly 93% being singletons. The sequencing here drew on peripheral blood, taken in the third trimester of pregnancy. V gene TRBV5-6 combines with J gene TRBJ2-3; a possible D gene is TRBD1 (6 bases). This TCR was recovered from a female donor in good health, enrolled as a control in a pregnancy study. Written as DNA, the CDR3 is TGTGCCAGCACCTTTGGGGGCTTCGACGGGGCAGATACGCAGTATTTT. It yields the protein CASTFGGFDGADTQYF.